Below are 6 T cell receptor beta chains sequenced from a single sample in a study of T cells in women clearing cervical HPV infection. Data came from immunoSEQ multiplex PCR; TCRdb stores just in-frame clones and leaves some out. This sample's clone table lists about 32,000 clones. Input material: blood buffy coat. The origin of the receptors is a woman between 18 and 75 years old with a cervical HPV16 infection that either progressed to CIN3+ or cleared (not recorded which).

To note about this clone: One end of the junction does not line up with germline, which may come from a read error. The read halts 3 residues ahead of the CDR3 end, with the missing end drawn from the germline J gene. The same CDR3 arises from other DNA sequences in this sample as well. The chain uses TRBV7-6 and TRBJ1-3; weak D call: TRBD1 (6 bases). The CDR3 sequence is 16 residues long. Germline V gene sequence: CDR1 SGHVS, CDR2 FNYEAQ. Partial CDR3 DNA: TGTGCCAGCAGCACCGGGACACTGGCGTCTGGAAACACG. It is translated as CASSTGTLASGNT. The full CDR3 protein is CASSTGTLASGNTIYF.

Notes on this clone: The read gets to within 3 residues of the CDR3 end, and the germline J gene fills in the rest. This rearrangement joins TRBV2 to TRBJ1-1; D might be TRBD1 (5 bases). CDR3 length equals 13 residues. Looked up from germline, CDR1 is SNHLY and CDR2 is FYNNEI. The CDR3: CASSEESRAAAFF. Incomplete CDR3 DNA: TGTGCCAGCAGTGAAGAGTCCAGGGCCGCA.

A note on this clone: The read ends 3 residues shy of where the CDR3 ends; the end is completed using the germline J gene. The chain combines TRBV12-3 or TRBV12-4 with TRBJ2-5; 7 nucleotides match TRBD1. This CDR3 is 14 amino acids long. V lost 4 bases and J lost 0; bases outside the gene matches: 2. CDR3 protein: CASSWGQYQETQYF. The CDR3 DNA, read in part, is TGTGCCAGCAGTTGGGGACAGTACCAAGAGACC.

CDR3 in amino acids: CASSSPGGRRSPLFF. CDR3 DNA, as far as it was read: TGTGCCAGCAGCTCCCCCGGGGGAAGGCGTTCACCG. V and J are TRBV7-2 and TRBJ2-2; D is perhaps TRBD2 (6 bases). Read data end 3 residues before the CDR3 end; the end is taken from the germline J gene. The CDR3 sequence is 15 residues long. In germline, CDR1 is SGHTA, CDR2 FQGNSA. Based on the CDR3 plus reference TRBV7-2 and TRBJ2-2, the full variable domain is GAGVSQSPSNKVTEKGKDVELRCDPISGHTALYWYRQSLGQGLEFLIYFQGNSAPDKSGLPSDRFSAERTGGSVSTLTIQRTQQEDSAVYLCASSSPGGRRSPLFFGEGSRLTVL.

Notes on this clone: The germline gene is not matched at one end of the junction; a read error may be the cause. With the read ending 3 residues before the CDR3 end, the germline J gene is used to fill in that end. V is TRBV4-2 and J is TRBJ1-4; D may be TRBD1 (5 bases). The CDR3 has 15 residues. Germline CDR1 LGHNA, CDR2 YNFKEQ. The CDR3 region is CASSPQEGLNEKLFF. The DNA read from the CDR3 is TGCGCCAGCAGCCCCCAGGAGGGGTTAAATGAAAAA.

Worth noting for this clone: The CDR3 extends 3 residues past the end of the read, so its final part is completed from the germline J gene. Other DNA sequences in the sample encode the same CDR3. This sequence joins TRBV19 and TRBJ1-3; maybe TRBD1 (6 bases). This CDR3 comprises 14 residues. CDR1 is LNHDA, CDR2 SQIVND, per germline (reference sequence). V lost 9 bases and J lost 4, with 16 bases in between. CDR3 DNA (partial): TGTGCCAGCGCCCAGGGGCTGGGAGGAAACACC. Translating it yields CASAQGLGGNT. The entire CDR3 is CASAQGLGGNTIYF.